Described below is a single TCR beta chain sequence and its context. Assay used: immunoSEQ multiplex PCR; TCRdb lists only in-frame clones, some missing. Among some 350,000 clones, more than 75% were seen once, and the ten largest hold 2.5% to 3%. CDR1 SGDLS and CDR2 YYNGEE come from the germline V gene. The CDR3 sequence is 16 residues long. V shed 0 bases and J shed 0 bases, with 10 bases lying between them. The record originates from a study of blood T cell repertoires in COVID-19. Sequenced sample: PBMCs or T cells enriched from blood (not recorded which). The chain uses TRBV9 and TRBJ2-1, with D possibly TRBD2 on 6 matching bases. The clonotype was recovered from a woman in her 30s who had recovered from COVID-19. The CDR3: CASSVVRGSSYNEQFF. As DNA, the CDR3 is TGTGCCAGCAGCGTAGTGCGGGGAAGCTCCTACAATGAGCAGTTCTTC.